This TCR beta chain comes out of a study of T cell responses to AZD1222 COVID-19 vaccine. Germline values: CDR1 SEHNR, CDR2 FQNEAQ (reference sequence). The CDR3 totals 16 residues. V lost 5 bases and J lost 2; bases outside the gene matches: 8. A remark on this clone: Its cognate antigen is unknown.

Sequenced by immunoSEQ multiplex PCR; TCRdb stores in-frame clones only, minus some. Of about 110,000 clones in the sample, roughly 87% were seen once. Study observations and caveats: Reports say nearly half of spike-specific TCRs go after unmutated variant regions. Repertoire sampling occurred only after the peak T cell response. Just a handful of AZD1222 recipients tested seropositive at baseline. Females made up more of the donors, who were largely white British, and clonal diversity may have come out too low.

V gene TRBV7-9 combines with J gene TRBJ2-1; 8 bases line up with TRBD2. This receptor was identified in an adult in good health. The starting material was peripheral blood, obtained on day 0 of AZD1222 vaccination. The CDR3 nucleotides read TGTGCCAGCAGCCTAAGGAGCGGGGGCACCTACAATGAGCAGTTCTTC. Its protein product is CASSLRSGGTYNEQFF.